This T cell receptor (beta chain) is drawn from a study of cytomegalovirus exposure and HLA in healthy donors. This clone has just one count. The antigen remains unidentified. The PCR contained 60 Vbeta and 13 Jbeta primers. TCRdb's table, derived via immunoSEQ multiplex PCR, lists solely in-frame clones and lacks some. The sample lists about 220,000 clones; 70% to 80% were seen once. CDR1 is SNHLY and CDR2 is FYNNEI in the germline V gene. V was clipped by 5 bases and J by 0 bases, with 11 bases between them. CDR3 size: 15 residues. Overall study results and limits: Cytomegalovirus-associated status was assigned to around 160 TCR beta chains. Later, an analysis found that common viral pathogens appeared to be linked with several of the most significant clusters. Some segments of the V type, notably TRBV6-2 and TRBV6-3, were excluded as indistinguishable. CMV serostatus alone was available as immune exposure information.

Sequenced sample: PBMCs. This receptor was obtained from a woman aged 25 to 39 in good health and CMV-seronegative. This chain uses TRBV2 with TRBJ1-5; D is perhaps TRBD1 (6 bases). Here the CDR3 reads CASSPQGNSNQPQHF. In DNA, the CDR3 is TGTGCCAGCAGTCCACAGGGTAATAGCAATCAGCCCCAGCATTTT. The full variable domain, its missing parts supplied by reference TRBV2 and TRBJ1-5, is EPEVTQTPSHQVTQMGQEVILRCVPISNHLYFYWYRQILGQKVEFLVSFYNNEISEKSEIFDDQFSVERPDGSNFTLKIRSTKLEDSAMYFCASSPQGNSNQPQHFGDGTRLSIL.